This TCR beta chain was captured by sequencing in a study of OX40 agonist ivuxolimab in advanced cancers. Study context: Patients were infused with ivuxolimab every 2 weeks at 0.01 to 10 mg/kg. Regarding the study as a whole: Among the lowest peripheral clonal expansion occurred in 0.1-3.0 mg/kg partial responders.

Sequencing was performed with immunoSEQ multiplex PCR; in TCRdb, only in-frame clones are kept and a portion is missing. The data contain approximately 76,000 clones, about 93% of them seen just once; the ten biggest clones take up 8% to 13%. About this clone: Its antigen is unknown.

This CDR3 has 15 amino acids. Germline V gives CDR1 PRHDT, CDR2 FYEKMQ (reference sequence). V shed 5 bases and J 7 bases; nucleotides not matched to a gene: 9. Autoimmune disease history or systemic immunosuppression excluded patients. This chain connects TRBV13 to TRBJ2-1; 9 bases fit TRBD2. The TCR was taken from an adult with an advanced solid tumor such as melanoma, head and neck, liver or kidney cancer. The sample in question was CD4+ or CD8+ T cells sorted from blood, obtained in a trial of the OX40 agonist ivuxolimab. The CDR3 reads CASSTAGTSRNEQFF. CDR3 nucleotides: TGTGCCAGCAGCACTGCGGGGACTAGCAGAAATGAGCAGTTCTTC.